The rows below give T cell receptor beta chains drawn from one sample of a study of blood T cell repertoires in COVID-19. The method was immunoSEQ multiplex PCR; TCRdb's version includes in-frame clones alone and lacks a portion of them. This sample has some 300,000 clones, with 86% found just once. Sequenced input: peripheral blood. These receptors were taken from a woman aged 70-85 years with COVID-19, enrolled during active disease. The CDR3 runs from the conserved cysteine through the conserved F or W. D genes are given only for firm matches. Size tells how often a clone was seen (once, few, many) or the class of an expanded clone, and some rows leave it out.

D gene,J gene,V gene,clone size,CDR3 protein,CDR3 DNA
.,TRBJ2-1,TRBV9,.,CASSGTGLKYNEQFF,TGTGCCAGCAGCGGAACAGGGTTGAAATACAATGAGCAGTTCTTC
.,TRBJ2-5,TRBV30,.,CAWNHAVQETQYF,TGTGCCTGGAACCATGCAGTCCAAGAGACCCAGTACTTC
.,TRBJ1-2,TRBV5-1,.,CASSPVGGGYGYTF,TGCGCCAGCAGCCCCGTGGGGGGGGGCTATGGCTACACCTTC
.,TRBJ1-1,TRBV6-5,once,CASRPQGSLNTEAFF,TGTGCCAGCAGACCCCAGGGGTCCTTAAACACTGAAGCTTTCTTT
TRBD1,TRBJ2-2,TRBV7-9,few,CASSLAGTGRGGELFF,TGTGCCAGCAGCTTAGCGGGGACAGGAAGAGGCGGGGAGCTGTTTTTT
TRBD1,TRBJ1-3,TRBV25-1,.,CASIWRQGSFYTIYF,TGTGCCAGCATATGGAGACAGGGGAGTTTTTACACCATATATTTT
.,TRBJ1-3,TRBV6-6,.,CASGRSSEQFSGNTIYF,TGTGCCAGCGGCCGATCTAGTGAACAGTTCTCTGGAAACACCATATATTTT
TRBD2,TRBJ2-5,TRBV14,.,CASSQERWGGFETQYF,TGTGCCAGCAGCCAAGAGAGGTGGGGAGGGTTTGAGACCCAGTACTTC
.,TRBJ1-5,TRBV27,.,CASARGRNQPQHF,TGTGCCAGCGCCCGGGGAAGGAATCAGCCCCAGCATTTT
.,TRBJ1-1,TRBV21-1,once,CASSTKVRSFRGAFF,TGTGCCAGCAGCACAAAGGTAAGAAGCTTCAGAGGAGCTTTCTTT
.,TRBJ1-1,TRBV7-2,.,CASSPSGTEAFF,TGTGCCAGCAGCCCGAGCGGGACTGAAGCTTTCTTT
.,TRBJ1-5,TRBV15,few,CATSGRAQIEQPQHF,TGTGCCACCAGCGGGAGAGCGCAGATTGAGCAGCCCCAGCATTTT
.,TRBJ2-7,TRBV5-6,.,CASSPLQGYEQYF,TGTGCCAGCAGCCCCTTACAGGGCTACGAGCAGTACTTC
TRBD2,TRBJ2-2,TRBV28,.,CASRNAGLATGELFF,TGTGCCAGCCGAAACGCGGGACTAGCCACCGGGGAGCTGTTTTTT
TRBD1,TRBJ2-5,TRBV5-1,.,CASSLIGTGEETQYF,TGCGCCAGCAGCTTGATTGGGACAGGGGAGGAGACCCAGTACTTC
.,TRBJ2-5,TRBV13,.,CASSPREEPETQYF,TGTGCCAGCAGCCCGCGTGAAGAGCCAGAGACCCAGTACTTC
.,TRBJ2-6,TRBV19,many,CASSGGSPYSGANVLTF,TGTGCCAGTAGTGGGGGCAGTCCCTACTCTGGGGCCAACGTCCTGACTTTC
.,TRBJ1-6,TRBV3-1/TRBV3-2,.,CASSQEGQGYNSPLHF,TGTGCCAGCAGCCAAGAGGGGCAGGGCTATAATTCACCCCTCCACTTT
.,TRBJ2-2,TRBV4-3,.,CASSQRIQGSGELFF,TGCGCCAGCAGCCAACGGATACAGGGCAGCGGGGAGCTGTTTTTT
.,TRBJ1-1,TRBV4-1,.,CASSQDWPMNTEAFF,TGCGCCAGCAGCCAAGACTGGCCGATGAACACTGAAGCTTTCTTT
.,TRBJ1-2,TRBV30,.,CAWSPVTNGYTF,TGTGCCTGGAGTCCGGTAACCAATGGCTACACCTTC
.,TRBJ1-2,TRBV27,.,CASSPRQLYYGYTF,TGTGCCAGCAGTCCCCGACAATTATACTATGGCTACACCTTC
.,TRBJ1-5,TRBV7-2,once,CASSLGYRETANQPQHF,TGTGCCAGCAGCTTGGGGTACAGGGAAACGGCAAATCAGCCCCAGCATTTT
TRBD2,TRBJ2-7,TRBV5-5,.,CASFRTSWGEQYF,TGTGCCAGCTTTCGGACTAGTTGGGGGGAGCAGTACTTC
TRBD1,TRBJ2-1,TRBV25-1,.,CASSESLDRVDNEQFF,TGTGCCAGCAGTGAATCCCTGGACAGGGTGGACAATGAGCAGTTCTTC
.,TRBJ2-5,TRBV4-2,.,CASSQPQGAGGETQYF,TGTGCCAGCAGCCAGCCTCAGGGGGCGGGGGGGGAGACCCAGTACTTC